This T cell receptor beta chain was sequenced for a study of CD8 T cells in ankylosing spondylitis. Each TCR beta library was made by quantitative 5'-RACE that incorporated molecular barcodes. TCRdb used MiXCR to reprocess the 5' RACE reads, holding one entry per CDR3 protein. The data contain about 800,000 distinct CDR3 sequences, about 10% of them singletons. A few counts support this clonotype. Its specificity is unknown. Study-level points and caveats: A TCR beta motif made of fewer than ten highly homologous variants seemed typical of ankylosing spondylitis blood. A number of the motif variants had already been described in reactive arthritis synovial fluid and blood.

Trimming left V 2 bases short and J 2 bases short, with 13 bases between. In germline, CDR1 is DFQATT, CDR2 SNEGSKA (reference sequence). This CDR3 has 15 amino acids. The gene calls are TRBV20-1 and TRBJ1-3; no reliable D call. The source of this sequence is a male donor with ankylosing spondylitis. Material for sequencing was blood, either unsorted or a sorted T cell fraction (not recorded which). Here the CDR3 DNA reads TGCAGTGCTAGACCCGAAGGTGGTGCTGGAAACACCATATATTTT. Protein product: CSARPEGGAGNTIYF.